This T cell receptor beta chain derives from a study of monozygotic twins with inflammatory bowel disease. Findings of the study overall: TCRbeta inverse Simpson diversity was decreased in IBD patients versus healthy co-twins. Especially with disease activity, IBD patients had fewer clonotypes in common with others than healthy twins did.

As to this clonotype: Its antigen is still unknown.

This CDR3 has 16 amino acids. UMIs containing a 6-nucleotide sample barcode were added via template switching. TCRdb reprocessed the 5' RACE reads, with one entry per CDR3 protein and no DNA. The sample totals 300,000 to 400,000 distinct CDR3 sequences. The TCR was taken from a human donor with ulcerative colitis or Crohn's disease, or a healthy co-twin of an affected twin (not recorded which). The gene calls are TRBV12-3 or TRBV12-4 and TRBJ2-3; TCRdb's D gene call, TRBD2, goes unchecked for lack of DNA. Sequenced input: blood. The CDR3 sequence: CATGGLGGIDTDTQYF.